These 11 T cell receptor beta chains were all obtained from the same sample, sequenced in a study of regulatory T cells in long-lasting Graves disease. Regarding time point: newly diagnosed GD, antithyroid drugs for less than 3 months. The TCR library was prepared using RNA isolated from PBMCs. Libraries of TCR beta came from iRepertoire HTBI primers plus Arm-PCR of CDR3 regions. TCRdb re-derived calls from the multiplex PCR reads in MiXCR, one entry per CDR3 protein. The profile shows about 460,000 distinct CDR3 sequences, around 15% of them singletons. Another study also made use of these data, one on T cells in Graves' hyperthyroidism and ophthalmopathy.

The sequencing used peripheral blood mononuclear cells (PBMCs), collected at new diagnosis, from a patient treated with antithyroid drugs. The origin of the receptors is a woman aged 50 to 65 with Graves disease.

This clonotype was picked up many times. The chain uses TRBV2 and TRBJ2-7, with 7 bases aligning to TRBD1. The CDR3 is made up of 14 amino acids. The trim removed 2 bases at V and 4 bases at J, leaving 5 bases unmatched. CDR1 is SNHLY and CDR2 is FYNNEI in the germline V gene. The CDR3, as DNA: TGTGCCAGCAGTGAAAGGGGGACAGCGTACGAGCAGTACTTC. This gives the protein CASSERGTAYEQYF.

This clonotype has only a few counts. This sequence joins TRBV7-3 and TRBJ2-2; 9 positions agree with TRBD1. J was trimmed by 6 bases and V by 6 bases; bases with no gene match: 5. The germline V gene has CDR1 SGHTA and CDR2 FQGTGA. The CDR3 extends over 14 amino acids. As DNA, the CDR3 is TGTGCCAGCAGGGAACAGGGGGCCGCCGGGGAGCTGTTTTTT. It specifies CASREQGAAGELFF.

This chain connects TRBV6-5 to TRBJ2-7, with 11 bases that match TRBD2. Germline CDR1 MNHEY, CDR2 SVGAGI. With V trimmed by 2 bases and J by 5 bases, 5 bases remained unmatched. The CDR3 loop spans 15 amino acids. CDR3 nucleotides: TGTGCCAGCAGTTACCAACTAGCGGGAGTCGACGAGCAGTACTTC. This codes for CASSYQLAGVDEQYF.

In the case of this clonotype: Given a much more abundant clone one base away, this may be a read error. This chain joins TRBV5-1 and TRBJ2-2; a weak D match, TRBD1 (5 bases). The V gene lost 0 bases and the J gene lost 6 bases, with 9 bases spanning the gap. CDR1 SGHRS and CDR2 YFSETQ come from the germline V gene. The length of the CDR3 is 14 residues. The CDR3, as DNA: TGCGCCAGCAGCTTGGCGGACACAGCCGGGGAGCTGTTTTTT. Its translation is CASSLADTAGELFF.

This clonotype was counted ten times or more. V usage is TRBV14 and J usage is TRBJ1-2; a weak D match, TRBD1 (5 bases). Germline-derived CDR1 and CDR2 are SGHDN and FVKESK. The CDR3 runs 16 residues. V was clipped by 4 bases and J by 3 bases, with 18 bases between them. The chain's CDR3 is CASSPGADRPYYGYTF. The CDR3 DNA reads TGTGCCAGCAGCCCCGGGGCGGACCGTCCGTACTATGGCTACACCTTC.

In regard to this clonotype: Compared with germline, one end of the junction differs, possibly owing to a read error. This chain links TRBV30 with TRBJ2-1; 11 bases are shared with TRBD2. This CDR3 is built from 17 residues. CDR1 is GTSNPN and CDR2 is SVGIG in the germline V gene (reference sequence). The CDR3 nucleotides are TGTCCCTGGAGTGTAATATCCGGGACTAGCGGACGCGATGAGCAGTTCTTC. Protein product: CPWSVISGTSGRDEQFF.

This clonotype was detected many times. This chain links TRBV7-9 with TRBJ2-5; D remains unclear. Deletions cut 4 bases from V and 2 bases from J, with 8 bases between. This CDR3 is built from 13 residues. Germline CDR1 is SEHNR and CDR2 is FQNEAQ (reference sequence). This CDR3 reads CASSSYIQETQYF. The CDR3 DNA follows: TGTGCCAGCAGCTCCTATATACAAGAGACCCAGTACTTC. The complete variable domain, with remaining parts taken from reference TRBV7-9 and TRBJ2-5, reads DTGVSQNPRHKITKRGQNVTFRCDPISEHNRLYWYRQTLGQGPEFLTYFQNEAQLEKSRLLSDRFSAERPKGSFSTLEIQRTEQGDSAMYLCASSSYIQETQYFGPGTRLLVL.

The chain couples TRBV28 to TRBJ2-7; 7 nucleotides agree with TRBD2. This CDR3 has 13 amino acids. Germline lookup yields CDR1 MDHEN and CDR2 SYDVKM. V was pared by 11 bases and J by 2 bases, with 9 bases of the junction left unmatched. CDR3 nucleotide sequence: TGTGCCGGGGGGGTAGCGGGCACCTACGAGCAGTACTTC. Its translation is CAGGVAGTYEQYF. The full variable domain, completed using reference TRBV28 and TRBJ2-7, is DVKVTQSSRYLVKRTGEKVFLECVQDMDHENMFWYRQDPGLGLRLIYFSYDVKMKEKGDIPEGYSVSREKKERFSLILESASTNQTSMYLCAGGVAGTYEQYFGPGTRLTVT.

The table lists this clonotype with many counts. The rearrangement uses TRBV3-1 and TRBJ1-5; D perhaps matches TRBD1 (5 bases). Trimming pared 5 bases from V and 7 bases from J, leaving 12 bases between. CDR3 length: 13 amino acids. Germline loops: CDR1 LGHDT, CDR2 YNNKEL (reference sequence). CDR3 region: CASSIQVGQPQHF. DNA of the CDR3: TGTGCCAGCAGCATACAGGTTGGACAGCCCCAGCATTTT.

A note on this clonotype: Given the absence of the conserved phenylalanine or tryptophan at the CDR3 end, a read error is likely. The chain has TRBV2 and TRBJ2-7, with 9 bases aligning to TRBD1. V lost 6 bases to trimming and J lost 2 bases; unmatched junction nucleotides: 5. Germline assignment: CDR1 SNHLY and CDR2 FYNNEI. The CDR3 spans 14 residues. The CDR3 coding sequence is TGTGCCAGCAGGGGACAGGGACCAACCTACGAGCAGTACTTA. This sequence encodes CASRGQGPTYEQYL.

This clonotype was detected ten times or more. This chain uses TRBV2 with TRBJ1-1; D is uncertain. Trimming shortened V by 1 base and J by 0 bases, and 9 bases separated the two germline ends. This CDR3 comprises 15 residues. Germline CDR1 reads SNHLY; CDR2 reads FYNNEI. CDR3 in amino acids: CASSEERRMNTEAFF. In DNA, the CDR3 is TGTGCCAGCAGTGAAGAACGGCGGATGAACACTGAAGCTTTCTTT.